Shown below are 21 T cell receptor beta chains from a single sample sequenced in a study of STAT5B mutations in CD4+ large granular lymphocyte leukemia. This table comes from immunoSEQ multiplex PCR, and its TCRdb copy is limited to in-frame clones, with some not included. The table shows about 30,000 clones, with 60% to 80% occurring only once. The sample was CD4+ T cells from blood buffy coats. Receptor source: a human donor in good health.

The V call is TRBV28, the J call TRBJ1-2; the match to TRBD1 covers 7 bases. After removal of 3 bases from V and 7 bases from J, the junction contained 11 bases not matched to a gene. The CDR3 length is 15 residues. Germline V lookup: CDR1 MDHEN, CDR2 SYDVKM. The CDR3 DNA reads TGTGCCAGCAGTTTCCCGGCAGGGGGAGGGATTGGCTACACCTTC. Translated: CASSFPAGGGIGYTF.

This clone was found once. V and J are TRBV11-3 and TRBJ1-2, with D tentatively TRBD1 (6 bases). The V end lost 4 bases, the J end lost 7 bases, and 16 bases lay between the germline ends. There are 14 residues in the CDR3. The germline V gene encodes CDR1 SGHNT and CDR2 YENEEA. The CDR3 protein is CASSSSRGVGGYTF. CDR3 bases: TGTGCCAGCAGCTCCTCGAGGGGGGTTGGTGGCTACACCTTC.

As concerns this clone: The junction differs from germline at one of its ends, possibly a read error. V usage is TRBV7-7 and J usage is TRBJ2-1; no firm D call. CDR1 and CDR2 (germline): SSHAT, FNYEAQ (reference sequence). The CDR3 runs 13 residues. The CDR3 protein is CASSLDPFNEQFF. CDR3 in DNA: TGTGCTAGCAGCTTAGACCCCTTCAATGAGCAGTTCTTC.

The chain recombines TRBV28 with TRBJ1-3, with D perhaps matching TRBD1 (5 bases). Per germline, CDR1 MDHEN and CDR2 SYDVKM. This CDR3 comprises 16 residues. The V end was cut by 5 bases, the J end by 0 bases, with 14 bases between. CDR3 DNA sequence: TGTGCCAGCAGTAGCCCTGGGGGTAACTCTGGAAACACCATATATTTT. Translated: CASSSPGGNSGNTIYF.

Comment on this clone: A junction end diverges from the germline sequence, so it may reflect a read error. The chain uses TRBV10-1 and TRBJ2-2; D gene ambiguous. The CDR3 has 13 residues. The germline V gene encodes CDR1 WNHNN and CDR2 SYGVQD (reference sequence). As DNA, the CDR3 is TGCGCCAGCAGTGAGGCGACCACCAGGGAGCTGTTTTTT. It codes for CASSEATTRELFF.

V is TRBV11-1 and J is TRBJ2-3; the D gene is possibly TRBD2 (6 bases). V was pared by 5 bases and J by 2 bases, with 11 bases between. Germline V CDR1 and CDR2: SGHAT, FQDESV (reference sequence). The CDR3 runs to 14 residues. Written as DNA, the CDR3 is TGTGCCAGCAGCCGCCGGAGGGACACAGATACGCAGTATTTT. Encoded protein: CASSRRRDTDTQYF.

This chain's CDR3 is CASSQLAGGSYEQYF. In nucleotides, the CDR3 is TGTGCCAGCAGCCAACTAGCGGGGGGAAGCTACGAGCAGTACTTC. The chain is built from TRBV4-2 and TRBJ2-7; 11 bases fit TRBD2. The length of the CDR3 is 15 residues. Germline-derived CDR1 and CDR2 are LGHNA and YNFKEQ. Trimming took 2 bases from V and 3 from J; bases not matched to a gene: 3.

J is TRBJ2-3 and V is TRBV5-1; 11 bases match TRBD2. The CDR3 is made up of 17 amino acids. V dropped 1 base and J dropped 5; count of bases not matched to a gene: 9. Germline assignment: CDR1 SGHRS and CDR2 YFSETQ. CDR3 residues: CASSLSGSGGAKDTQYF. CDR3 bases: TGCGCCAGCAGCTTGTCAGGTAGCGGGGGGGCCAAAGATACGCAGTATTTT.

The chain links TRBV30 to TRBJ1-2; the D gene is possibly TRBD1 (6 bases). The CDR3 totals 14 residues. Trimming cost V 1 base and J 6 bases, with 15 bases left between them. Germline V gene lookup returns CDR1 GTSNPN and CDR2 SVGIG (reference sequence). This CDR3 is CAWSEKGGFDGYTF. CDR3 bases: TGTGCCTGGAGTGAGAAAGGGGGGTTCGATGGCTACACCTTC.

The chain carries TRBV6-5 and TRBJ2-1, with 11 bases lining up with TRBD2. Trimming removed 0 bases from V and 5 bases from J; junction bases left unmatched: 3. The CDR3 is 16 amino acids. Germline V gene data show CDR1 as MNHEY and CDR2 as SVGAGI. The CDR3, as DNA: TGTGCCAGCAGTTACTCGTCTAGCGGGGGGCACAATGAGCAGTTCTTC. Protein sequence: CASSYSSSGGHNEQFF.

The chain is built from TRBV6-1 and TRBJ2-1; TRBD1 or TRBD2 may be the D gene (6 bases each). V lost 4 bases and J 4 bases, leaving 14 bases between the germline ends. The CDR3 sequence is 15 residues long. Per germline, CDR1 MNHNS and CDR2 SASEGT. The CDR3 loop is CASSGLRGDYNEQFF. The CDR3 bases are TGTGCCAGCAGTGGGCTAAGGGGGGATTACAATGAGCAGTTCTTC.

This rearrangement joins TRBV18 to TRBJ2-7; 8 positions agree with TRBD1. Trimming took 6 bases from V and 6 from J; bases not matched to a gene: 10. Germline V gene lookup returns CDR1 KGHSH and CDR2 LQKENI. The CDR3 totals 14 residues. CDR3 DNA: TGTGCCAGCTCCGGCCAGGGGGCGCCCGGCGAGCAGTACTTC. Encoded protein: CASSGQGAPGEQYF.

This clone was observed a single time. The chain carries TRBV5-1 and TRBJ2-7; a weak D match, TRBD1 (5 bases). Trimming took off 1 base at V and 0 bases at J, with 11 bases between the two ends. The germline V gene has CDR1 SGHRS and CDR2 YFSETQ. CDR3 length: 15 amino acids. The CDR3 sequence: CASSLLGHNSYEQYF. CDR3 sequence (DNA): TGCGCCAGCAGCTTGTTGGGGCACAACTCCTACGAGCAGTACTTC.

The CDR3: CASTGIQETQYF. DNA for the CDR3: TGTGCCTCCACCGGGATCCAAGAGACCCAGTACTTC. V is TRBV7-9 and J is TRBJ2-5; D may be TRBD2 (5 bases). Trimming pared 11 bases from V and 1 base from J, leaving 11 bases between. Germline values: CDR1 SEHNR, CDR2 FQNEAQ (reference sequence). The CDR3 spans 12 residues. The full variable domain, completed using reference TRBV7-9 and TRBJ2-5, is DTGVSQNPRHKITKRGQNVTFRCDPISEHNRLYWYRQTLGQGPEFLTYFQNEAQLEKSRLLSDRFSAERPKGSFSTLEIQRTEQGDSAMYLCASTGIQETQYFGPGTRLLVL.

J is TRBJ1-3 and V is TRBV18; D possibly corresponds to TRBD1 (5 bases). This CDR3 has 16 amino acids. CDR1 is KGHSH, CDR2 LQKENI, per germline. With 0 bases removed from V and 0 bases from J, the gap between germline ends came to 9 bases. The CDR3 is CASSPPAGSSGNTIYF. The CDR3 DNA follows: TGTGCCAGCTCACCACCCGCAGGGAGCTCTGGAAACACCATATATTTT. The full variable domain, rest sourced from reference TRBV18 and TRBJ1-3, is NAGVMQNPRHLVRRRGQEARLRCSPMKGHSHVYWYRQLPEEGLKFMVYLQKENIIDESGMPKERFSAEFPKEGPSILRIQQVVRGDSAAYFCASSPPAGSSGNTIYFGEGSWLTVV.

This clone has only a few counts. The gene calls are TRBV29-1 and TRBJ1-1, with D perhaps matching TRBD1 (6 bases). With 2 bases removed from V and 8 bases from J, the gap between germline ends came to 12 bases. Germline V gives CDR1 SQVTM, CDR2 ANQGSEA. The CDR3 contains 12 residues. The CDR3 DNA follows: TGCAGCGTTGAATCACAGGGTCGAGAAGCTTTCTTT. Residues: CSVESQGREAFF.

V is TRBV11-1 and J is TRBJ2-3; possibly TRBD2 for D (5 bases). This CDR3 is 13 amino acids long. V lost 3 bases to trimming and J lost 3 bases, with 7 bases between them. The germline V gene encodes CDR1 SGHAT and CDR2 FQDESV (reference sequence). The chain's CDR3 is CASSLGSTDTQYF. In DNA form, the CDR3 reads TGTGCCAGCAGCTTGGGGAGTACAGATACGCAGTATTTT.

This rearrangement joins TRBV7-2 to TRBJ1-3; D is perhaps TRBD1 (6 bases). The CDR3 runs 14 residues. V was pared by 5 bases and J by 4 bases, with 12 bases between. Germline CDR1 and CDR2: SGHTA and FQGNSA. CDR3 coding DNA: TGTGCCAGCAGCGCACAGGGTACCGGAAACACCATATATTTT. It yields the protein CASSAQGTGNTIYF.

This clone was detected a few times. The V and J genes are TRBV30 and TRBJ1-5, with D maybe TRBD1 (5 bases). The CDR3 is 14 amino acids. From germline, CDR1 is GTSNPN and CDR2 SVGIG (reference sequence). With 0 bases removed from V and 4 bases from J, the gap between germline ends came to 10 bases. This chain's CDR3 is CAWSVDSGNQPQHF. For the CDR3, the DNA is TGTGCCTGGAGTGTAGACAGCGGGAATCAGCCCCAGCATTTT.

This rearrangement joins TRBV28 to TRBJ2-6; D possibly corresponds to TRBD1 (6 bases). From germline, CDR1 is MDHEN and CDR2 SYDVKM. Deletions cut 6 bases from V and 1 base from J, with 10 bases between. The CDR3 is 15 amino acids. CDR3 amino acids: CASRYRASGANVLTF. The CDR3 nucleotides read TGTGCCAGCAGATACAGGGCTTCTGGGGCCAACGTCCTGACTTTC.

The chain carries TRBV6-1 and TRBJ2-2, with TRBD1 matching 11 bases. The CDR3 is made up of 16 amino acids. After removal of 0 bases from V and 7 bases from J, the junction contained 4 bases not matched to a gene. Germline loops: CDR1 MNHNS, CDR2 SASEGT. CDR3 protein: CASSEAGTGGGGELFF. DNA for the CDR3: TGTGCCAGCAGTGAAGCCGGGACAGGGGGTGGCGGGGAGCTGTTTTTT.